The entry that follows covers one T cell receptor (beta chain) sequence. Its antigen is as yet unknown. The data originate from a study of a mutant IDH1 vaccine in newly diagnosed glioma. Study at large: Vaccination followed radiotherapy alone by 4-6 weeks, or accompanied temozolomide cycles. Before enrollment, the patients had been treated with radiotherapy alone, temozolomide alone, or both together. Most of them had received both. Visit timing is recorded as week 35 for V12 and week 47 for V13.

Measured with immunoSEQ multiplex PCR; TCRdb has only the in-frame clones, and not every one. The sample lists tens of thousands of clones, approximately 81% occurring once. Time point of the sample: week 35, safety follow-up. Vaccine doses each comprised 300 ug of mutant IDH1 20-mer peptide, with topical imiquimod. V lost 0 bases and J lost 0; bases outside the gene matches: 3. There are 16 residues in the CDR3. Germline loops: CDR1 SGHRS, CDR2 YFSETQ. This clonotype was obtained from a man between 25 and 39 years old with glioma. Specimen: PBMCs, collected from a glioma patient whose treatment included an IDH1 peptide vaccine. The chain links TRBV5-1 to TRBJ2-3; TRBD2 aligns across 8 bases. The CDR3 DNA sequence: TGCGCCAGCAGCTTGGGTAGCGGGGTTAGCACAGATACGCAGTATTTT. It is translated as CASSLGSGVSTDTQYF.